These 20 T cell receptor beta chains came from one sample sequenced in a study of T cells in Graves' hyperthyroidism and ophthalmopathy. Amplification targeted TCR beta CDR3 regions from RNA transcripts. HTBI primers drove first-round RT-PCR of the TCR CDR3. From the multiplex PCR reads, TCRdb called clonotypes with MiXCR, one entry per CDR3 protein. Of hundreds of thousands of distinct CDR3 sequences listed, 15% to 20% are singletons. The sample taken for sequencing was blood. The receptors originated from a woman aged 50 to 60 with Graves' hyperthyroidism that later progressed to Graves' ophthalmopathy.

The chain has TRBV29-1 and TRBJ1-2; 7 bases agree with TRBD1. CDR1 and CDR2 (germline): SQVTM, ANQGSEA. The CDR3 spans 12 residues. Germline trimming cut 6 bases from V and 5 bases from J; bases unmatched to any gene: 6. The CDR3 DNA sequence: TGCAGCGTAGGAGGGACAGAGTATGGCTACACCTTC. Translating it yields CSVGGTEYGYTF. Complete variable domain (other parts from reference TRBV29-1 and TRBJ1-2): SAVISQKPSRDICQRGTSLTIQCQVDSQVTMMFWYRQQPGQSLTLIATANQGSEATYESGFVIDKFPISRPNLTFSTLTVSNMSPEDSSIYLCSVGGTEYGYTFGSGTRLTVV.

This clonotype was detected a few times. The CDR3 DNA is TGTGCCAGCAGCTTAGTGGGTAGCGGGGGGCACACAGATACGCAGTATTTT. Encoded protein: CASSLVGSGGHTDTQYF. The rearrangement uses TRBV7-8 and TRBJ2-3, with 10 bases fitting TRBD2. Unmatched junction bases numbered 6, after V lost 1 base and J lost 2 bases. This CDR3 is 17 amino acids long. Germline CDR1 is SGHVS and CDR2 is FQNEAQ.

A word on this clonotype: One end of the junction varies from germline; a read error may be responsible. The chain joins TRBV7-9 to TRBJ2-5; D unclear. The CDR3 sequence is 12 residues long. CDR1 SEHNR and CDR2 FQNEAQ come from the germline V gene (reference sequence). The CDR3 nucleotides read TGTGCCAGCAGCTTAGCGCAGAAGGGCTTGGACTTC. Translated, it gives CASSLAQKGLDF.

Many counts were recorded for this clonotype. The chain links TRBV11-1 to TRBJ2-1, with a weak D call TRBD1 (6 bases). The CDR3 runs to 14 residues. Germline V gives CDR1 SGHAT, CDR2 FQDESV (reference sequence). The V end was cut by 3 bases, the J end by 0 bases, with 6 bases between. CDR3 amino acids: CASSLGASYNEQFF. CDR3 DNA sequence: TGTGCCAGCAGCTTGGGGGCCTCCTACAATGAGCAGTTCTTC.

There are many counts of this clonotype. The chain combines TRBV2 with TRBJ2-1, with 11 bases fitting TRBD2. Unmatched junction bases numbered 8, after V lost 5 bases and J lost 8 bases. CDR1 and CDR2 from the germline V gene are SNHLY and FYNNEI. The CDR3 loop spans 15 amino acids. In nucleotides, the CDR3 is TGTGCCAGCAGTTCCCTAGCGGGGGGCCGCGATGAGCAGTTCTTC. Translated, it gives CASSSLAGGRDEQFF.

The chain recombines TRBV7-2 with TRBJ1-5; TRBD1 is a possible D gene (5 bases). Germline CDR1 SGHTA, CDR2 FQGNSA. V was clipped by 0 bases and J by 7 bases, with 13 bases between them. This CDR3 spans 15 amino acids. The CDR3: CASSLAAGWDQPQHF. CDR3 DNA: TGTGCCAGCAGCTTAGCGGCAGGGTGGGACCAGCCCCAGCATTTT.

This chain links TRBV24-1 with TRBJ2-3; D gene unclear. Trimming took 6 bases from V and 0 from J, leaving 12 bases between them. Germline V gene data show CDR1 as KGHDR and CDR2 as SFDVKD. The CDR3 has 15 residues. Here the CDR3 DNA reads TGTGCCACCAGTACTAAAGAGACTAGCACAGATACGCAGTATTTT. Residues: CATSTKETSTDTQYF.

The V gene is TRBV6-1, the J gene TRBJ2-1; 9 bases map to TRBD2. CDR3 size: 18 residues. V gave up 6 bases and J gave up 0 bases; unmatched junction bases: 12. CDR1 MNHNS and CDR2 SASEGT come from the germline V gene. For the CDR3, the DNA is TGTGCCAGCAGACGGGGTAGCGGGGGTTCCAGCTCCTACAATGAGCAGTTCTTC. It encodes CASRRGSGGSSSYNEQFF.

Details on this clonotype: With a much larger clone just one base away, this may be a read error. The CDR3 loop reads CASSPGAAYGYTF. The CDR3 DNA follows: TGTGCCAGCAGTCCTGGGGCCGCCTATGGCTACACCTTC. The chain is built from TRBV28 and TRBJ1-2, with D tentatively TRBD1 (5 bases). This CDR3 contains 13 residues. The V end was cut by 5 bases, the J end by 4 bases, with 11 bases between. CDR1 MDHEN and CDR2 SYDVKM come from the germline V gene.

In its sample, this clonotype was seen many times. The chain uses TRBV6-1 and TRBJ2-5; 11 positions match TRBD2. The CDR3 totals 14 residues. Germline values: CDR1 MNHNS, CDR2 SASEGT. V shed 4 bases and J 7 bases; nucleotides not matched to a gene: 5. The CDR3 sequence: CASSVTSGTSTQYF. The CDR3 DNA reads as TGTGCCAGCAGTGTGACTAGCGGGACCTCGACCCAGTACTTC.

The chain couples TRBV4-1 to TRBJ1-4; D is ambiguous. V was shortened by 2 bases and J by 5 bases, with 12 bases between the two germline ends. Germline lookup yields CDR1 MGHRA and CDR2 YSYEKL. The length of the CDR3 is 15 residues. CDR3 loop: CASSQFDRKNEKLFF. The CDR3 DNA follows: TGCGCCAGCAGCCAATTCGACCGTAAAAATGAAAAACTGTTTTTT.

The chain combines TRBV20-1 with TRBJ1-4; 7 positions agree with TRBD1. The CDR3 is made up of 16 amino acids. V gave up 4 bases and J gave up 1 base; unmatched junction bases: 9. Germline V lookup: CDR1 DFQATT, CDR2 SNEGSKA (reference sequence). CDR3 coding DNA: TGCAGTGCTAAGTTGACAGGGAGGGTAACTAATGAAAAACTGTTTTTT. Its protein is CSAKLTGRVTNEKLFF.

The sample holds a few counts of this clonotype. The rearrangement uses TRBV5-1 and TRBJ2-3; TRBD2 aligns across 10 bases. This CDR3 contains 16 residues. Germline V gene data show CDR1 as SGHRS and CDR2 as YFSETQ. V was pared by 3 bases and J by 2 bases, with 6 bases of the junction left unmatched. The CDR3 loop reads CASSSIAGGYTDTQYF. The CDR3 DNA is TGCGCCAGCAGCTCAATAGCGGGGGGCTACACAGATACGCAGTATTTT.

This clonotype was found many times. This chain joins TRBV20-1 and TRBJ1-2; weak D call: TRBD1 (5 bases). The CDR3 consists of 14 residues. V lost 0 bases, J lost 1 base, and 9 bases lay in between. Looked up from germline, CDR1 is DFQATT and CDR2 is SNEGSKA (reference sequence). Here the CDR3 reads CSARDRVNNYGYTF. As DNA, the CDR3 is TGCAGTGCTAGAGACAGGGTCAATAACTATGGCTACACCTTC.

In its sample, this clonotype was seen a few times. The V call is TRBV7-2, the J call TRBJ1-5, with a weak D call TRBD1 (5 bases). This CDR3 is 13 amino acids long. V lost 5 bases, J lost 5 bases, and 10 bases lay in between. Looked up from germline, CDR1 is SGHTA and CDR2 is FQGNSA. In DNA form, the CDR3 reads TGTGCCAGCAGCCGGGTGGGGGATCAGCCCCAGCATTTT. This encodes CASSRVGDQPQHF.

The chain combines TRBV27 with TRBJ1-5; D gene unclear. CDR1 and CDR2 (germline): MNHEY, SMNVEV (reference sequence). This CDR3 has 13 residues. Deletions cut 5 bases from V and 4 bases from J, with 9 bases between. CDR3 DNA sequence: TGTGCCAGCAGTCCGTCAGTAAATCAGCCCCAGCATTTT. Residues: CASSPSVNQPQHF.

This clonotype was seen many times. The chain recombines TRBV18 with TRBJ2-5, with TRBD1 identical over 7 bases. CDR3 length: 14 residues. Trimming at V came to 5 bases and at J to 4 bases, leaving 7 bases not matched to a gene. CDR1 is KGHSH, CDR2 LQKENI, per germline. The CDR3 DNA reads TGTGCCAGCTCAGTCACAGGGGCTCGAGAGACCCAGTACTTC. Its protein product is CASSVTGARETQYF.

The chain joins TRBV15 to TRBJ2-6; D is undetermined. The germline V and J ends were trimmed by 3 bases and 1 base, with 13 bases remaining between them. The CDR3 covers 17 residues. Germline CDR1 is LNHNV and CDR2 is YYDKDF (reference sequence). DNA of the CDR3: TGTGCCACCAGCAGTCCAAATGGGCTTTCTGGGGCCAACGTCCTGACTTTC. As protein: CATSSPNGLSGANVLTF.

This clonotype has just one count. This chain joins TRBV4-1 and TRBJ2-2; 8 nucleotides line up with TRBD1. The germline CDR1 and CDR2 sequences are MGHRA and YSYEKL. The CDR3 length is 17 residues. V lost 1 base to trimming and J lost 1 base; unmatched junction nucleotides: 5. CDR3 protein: CASSQAPTGENTGELFF. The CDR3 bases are TGCGCCAGCAGCCAAGCCCCGACAGGGGAGAACACCGGGGAGCTGTTTTTT.

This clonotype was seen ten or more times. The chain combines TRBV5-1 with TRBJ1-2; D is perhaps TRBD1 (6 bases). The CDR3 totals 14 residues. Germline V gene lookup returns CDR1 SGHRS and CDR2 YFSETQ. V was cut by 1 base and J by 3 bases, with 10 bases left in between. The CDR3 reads CASSLQQGYYGYTF. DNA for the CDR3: TGCGCCAGCAGCTTGCAACAGGGATACTATGGCTACACCTTC.